A selection of T cell receptor beta chains follows, all from one sample in a study of Ad26.COV2.S vaccination and SARS-CoV-2 variants. Clones were sequenced by immunoSEQ multiplex PCR, and TCRdb holds only the in-frame ones, with some missing. The table has 350,000 to 550,000 clones, approximately 89% seen once; the top ten hold over 2%. Source: peripheral blood, taken in a trial of Ad26.COV2.S vaccine versus placebo. Receptors originate from a person aged 18-60 years who received the Ad26.COV2.S COVID-19 vaccine or a placebo. The CDR3 runs from the conserved cysteine through the conserved F or W. A D gene is named only where the DNA matches it firmly. Size tells how often a clone was seen (once, few, many) or the class of an expanded clone, and some rows leave it out.

size: NA
D: TRBD2
J: TRBJ2-1
V: TRBV3-1/TRBV3-2
DNA: TGTGCCAGCAGCCTTCGGACTAGCCGCGAGCAGTTCTTC
CDR3: CASSLRTSREQFF

size: NA
D: NA
J: TRBJ1-2
V: TRBV28
DNA: TGTGCCAGCAGTTTAGTTCCTGCTGCGGGGGGCTACACCTTC
CDR3: CASSLVPAAGGYTF

size: NA
D: NA
J: TRBJ2-3
V: TRBV6-2/TRBV6-3
DNA: TGTGCCAGCAGTTTCCCAAAGAGCACAGATACGCAGTATTTT
CDR3: CASSFPKSTDTQYF

size: NA
D: NA
J: TRBJ2-1
V: TRBV5-4
DNA: TGTGCCAGCAGCCCGGCAGGGTTCAATGAGCAGTTCTTC
CDR3: CASSPAGFNEQFF

size: once
D: NA
J: TRBJ2-2
V: TRBV4-2
DNA: TGTGCCAGCAGCCAAGATCGGAAGGCCGGGGAGCTGTTTTTT
CDR3: CASSQDRKAGELFF

size: NA
D: TRBD1
J: TRBJ1-2
V: TRBV27
DNA: TGTGCCAGCAGTTTAACACCGGGACAGGGATTCTTTTTCGGCTACACCTTC
CDR3: CASSLTPGQGFFFGYTF

size: NA
D: NA
J: TRBJ2-3
V: TRBV30
DNA: TGTGCCTGGAGTCTATGGACAGATACGCAGTATTTT
CDR3: CAWSLWTDTQYF

size: NA
D: NA
J: TRBJ1-1
V: TRBV7-3
DNA: TGTGCCAGCCGACTGGGGCCGAACACTGAAGCTTTCTTT
CDR3: CASRLGPNTEAFF

size: NA
D: NA
J: TRBJ1-3
V: TRBV11-2
DNA: TGTGCCAGCAGCTGGATCAGGGGTAGAAACACCATATATTTT
CDR3: CASSWIRGRNTIYF

size: once
D: NA
J: TRBJ2-7
V: TRBV4-1
DNA: TGCGCCAGCAGAGGACGGACTCCGCGGGACGAGCAGTACTTC
CDR3: CASRGRTPRDEQYF

size: NA
D: NA
J: TRBJ2-2
V: TRBV5-1
DNA: TGCGCCAGCAGCTTATTTCTTTCCGGGGGATCGAACACCGGGGAGCTGTTTTTT
CDR3: CASSLFLSGGSNTGELFF

size: NA
D: NA
J: TRBJ1-4
V: TRBV12-3/TRBV12-4
DNA: TGTGCCAGCAGTACAGGAAATGAAAAACTGTTTTTT
CDR3: CASSTGNEKLFF

size: NA
D: NA
J: TRBJ2-7
V: TRBV27
DNA: TGTGCCAGCAGTTTCAGAGGATACGAGCAGTACTTC
CDR3: CASSFRGYEQYF

size: NA
D: NA
J: TRBJ1-3
V: TRBV18
DNA: TGTGCCAGCCGACCCCCAAATGGTGGAAACACCATATATTTT
CDR3: CASRPPNGGNTIYF

size: NA
D: NA
J: TRBJ1-3
V: TRBV25-1
DNA: TGTGCCAGCAGTGAATCCAGGGGTAGTGGAAACACCATATATTTT
CDR3: CASSESRGSGNTIYF

size: NA
D: TRBD2
J: TRBJ2-1
V: TRBV5-1
DNA: TGCGCCAGCAGCTTGTTAGTGGGAGGGCCCTCCTACAATGAGCAGTTCTTC
CDR3: CASSLLVGGPSYNEQFF

size: NA
D: NA
J: TRBJ1-1
V: TRBV25-1
DNA: TGTGACACCCCAGCGTACACTGAAGCTTTCTTT
CDR3: CDTPAYTEAFF

size: NA
D: NA
J: TRBJ1-5
V: TRBV7-2
DNA: TGTGCCAGCAGCTCCAGGGGTGGGTATAGCAATCAGCCCCAGCATTTT
CDR3: CASSSRGGYSNQPQHF

size: NA
D: NA
J: TRBJ2-7
V: TRBV4-1
DNA: TGCGCCAGCAGCCAAGGAGGGGTCCAAACCTACGAGCAGTACTTC
CDR3: CASSQGGVQTYEQYF

size: NA
D: NA
J: TRBJ2-1
V: TRBV7-6
DNA: TGTGCCAGCAGCTCACTCCGGGGGAGCTCCTACAATGAGCAGTTCTTC
CDR3: CASSSLRGSSYNEQFF

size: NA
D: NA
J: TRBJ2-5
V: TRBV7-6
DNA: TGTGCCAGCAGCTTTCGTCCCCCGACAGTCGGTCAGGAGACCCAGTACTTC
CDR3: CASSFRPPTVGQETQYF

size: NA
D: NA
J: TRBJ1-2
V: TRBV4-3
DNA: TGCGCCAGCAGCCAAGCTGACGGCGGAGGCTACACCTTC
CDR3: CASSQADGGGYTF

size: NA
D: NA
J: TRBJ2-2
V: TRBV18
DNA: TGTGCCAGCTCACCTGCAGCGACTAGTTCGAACACCGGGGAGCTGTTTTTT
CDR3: CASSPAATSSNTGELFF

size: NA
D: TRBD1
J: TRBJ2-7
V: TRBV5-1
DNA: TGCGCCAGCAGCTTGGCCCGACAGGGGCTCTACGAGCAGTACTTC
CDR3: CASSLARQGLYEQYF

size: NA
D: NA
J: TRBJ1-5
V: TRBV19
DNA: TGTGCCAGTAGTATAACCCGAGGAGTGGTCAATCAGCCCCAGCATTTT
CDR3: CASSITRGVVNQPQHF

size: NA
D: TRBD1
J: TRBJ1-4
V: TRBV4-2
DNA: TGTGCCAGCAGCGGACAGGGGTTTGAAAAACTGTTTTTT
CDR3: CASSGQGFEKLFF

size: NA
D: NA
J: TRBJ1-5
V: TRBV12-3/TRBV12-4
DNA: TGTGCCAGCAAAGGGCAGGAACATCAGCCCCAGCATTTT
CDR3: CASKGQEHQPQHF

size: few
D: TRBD1
J: TRBJ1-3
V: TRBV30
DNA: TGTGCCTGGAGCGCCACAGGGGGCGGAAACACCATATATTTT
CDR3: CAWSATGGGNTIYF

size: NA
D: NA
J: TRBJ1-2
V: TRBV7-2
DNA: TGTGCCAGCAGCCCCGGACAGATCTATGGCTACACCTTC
CDR3: CASSPGQIYGYTF

size: NA
D: NA
J: TRBJ2-5
V: TRBV5-8
DNA: TGTGCCAGCAGCTTGTTTCGGGAGAACCAAGAGACCCAGTACTTC
CDR3: CASSLFRENQETQYF

size: NA
D: TRBD1
J: TRBJ2-7
V: TRBV7-9
DNA: TGTGCCTTCGACAGGGAAAGGGACGAGCAGTACTTC
CDR3: CAFDRERDEQYF

size: NA
D: TRBD1
J: TRBJ1-1
V: TRBV5-4
DNA: TGTGCCAGCAGCTCGGGACAGGGGGCGCGAACTGAAGCTTTCTTT
CDR3: CASSSGQGARTEAFF

size: NA
D: NA
J: TRBJ1-5
V: TRBV25-1
DNA: TGTGCCAGCAGTGTGAGTCCTGATCAGCCCCAGCATTTT
CDR3: CASSVSPDQPQHF

size: NA
D: TRBD2
J: TRBJ2-3
V: TRBV9
DNA: TGTGCCAGCAGCGTAGAGCCCCGGACTAGCGTCGATACGCAGTATTTT
CDR3: CASSVEPRTSVDTQYF

size: NA
D: TRBD2
J: TRBJ2-5
V: TRBV19
DNA: TGTGCCACCAAGCGGGAGGCCCAAGAGACCCAGTACTTC
CDR3: CATKREAQETQYF

size: NA
D: NA
J: TRBJ2-1
V: TRBV11-3
DNA: TGTGCCAGCAGCTTATTAGCTGGAATCTCCTACAATGAGCAGTTCTTC
CDR3: CASSLLAGISYNEQFF

size: NA
D: TRBD1
J: TRBJ2-3
V: TRBV5-4
DNA: TGTGCCAGCAGTTCCGCTCAGACAGGGAATGCAGATACGCAGTATTTT
CDR3: CASSSAQTGNADTQYF

size: NA
D: NA
J: TRBJ2-6
V: TRBV27
DNA: TGTGCCAGCTCTCGAGGAGGGGCGGGGGCCAACGTCCTGACTTTC
CDR3: CASSRGGAGANVLTF

size: few
D: NA
J: TRBJ1-6
V: TRBV9
DNA: TGTGCCAGCAGCGTAGAGGACGGGGTCGGATCACCCCTCCACTTT
CDR3: CASSVEDGVGSPLHF

size: NA
D: TRBD1
J: TRBJ1-6
V: TRBV11-2
DNA: TGTGCCAGCAGCTTATGGGACAGGGGGCAGGGGTCACCCCTCCACTTT
CDR3: CASSLWDRGQGSPLHF

size: NA
D: NA
J: TRBJ1-1
V: TRBV2
DNA: TGTGCCAGCAGTCCGGGGGGCACTGAAGCTTTCTTT
CDR3: CASSPGGTEAFF

size: once
D: NA
J: TRBJ1-1
V: TRBV7-8
DNA: TGTGCCAGCAGCCCCCATGGGGCTTTGAACACTGAAGCTTTCTTT
CDR3: CASSPHGALNTEAFF

size: NA
D: NA
J: TRBJ2-5
V: TRBV24-1
DNA: TGTGCCACCAGTGATTTGCGGGGATCTTCAGAGACCCAGTACTTC
CDR3: CATSDLRGSSETQYF

size: NA
D: TRBD2
J: TRBJ2-2
V: TRBV13
DNA: TGTGCCAGCAGCCCCCAGCGGGGGTGGGACACCGGGGAGCTGTTTTTT
CDR3: CASSPQRGWDTGELFF

size: once
D: TRBD1
J: TRBJ1-5
V: TRBV30
DNA: TGTGCCTGGAGCCGGGACAGGGGATCCCCCTACAATCAGCCCCAGCATTTT
CDR3: CAWSRDRGSPYNQPQHF

size: NA
D: NA
J: TRBJ1-1
V: TRBV28
DNA: TGTGCCAGCAGTTACGGAGTGAACACTGAAGCTTTCTTT
CDR3: CASSYGVNTEAFF

size: NA
D: NA
J: TRBJ1-1
V: TRBV12-5
DNA: TGTGCTAGTGCCCAGGGGAGTTCTGAAGCTTTCTTT
CDR3: CASAQGSSEAFF

size: once
D: TRBD1
J: TRBJ2-7
V: TRBV18
DNA: TGTGCCAGCTCACCAGTACAGGGGGCCGGGTACGAGCAGTACTTC
CDR3: CASSPVQGAGYEQYF

size: NA
D: NA
J: TRBJ1-4
V: TRBV5-1
DNA: TGCGCCAGCAGCTTGGTGGAGGACAGCGGAAGCTCAGGACTGTTTTTT
CDR3: CASSLVEDSGSSGLFF

size: NA
D: NA
J: TRBJ1-1
V: TRBV5-6
DNA: TGTGCCAGCAACCTTAACAGGAGGCTCACTGAAGCTTTCTTT
CDR3: CASNLNRRLTEAFF

size: NA
D: NA
J: TRBJ1-6
V: TRBV27
DNA: TGTGCCAGTCGTACAGGCCGAAATTCACCCCTCCACTTT
CDR3: CASRTGRNSPLHF